A selection of T cell receptor beta chains follows, all from one sample in a study of CD8 T cells in ankylosing spondylitis. TCRdb re-derived calls from the 5' RACE reads in MiXCR, one entry per CDR3 protein. The sample has fewer than 650,000 distinct CDR3 sequences; 12% are singletons. The sequenced sample was blood, either unsorted or a sorted T cell fraction (not recorded which). The receptor source for this set is a male donor with ankylosing spondylitis. Each CDR3 is given with its conserved first and last residue. D genes are given only for firm matches. Clone size is not always given. Where it is, it says once, few, many or a class for expanded clones.

V gene: TRBV20-1
D gene: TRBD1
J gene: TRBJ2-1
clone size: NA
CDR3 protein: CSARTGRENNEQFF
CDR3 DNA: TGCAGTGCCCGGACAGGCCGGGAAAACAATGAGCAGTTCTTC

V gene: TRBV4-1
D gene: TRBD1
J gene: TRBJ1-2
clone size: few
CDR3 protein: CASSQLIYRGTRSGYTF
CDR3 DNA: TGCGCCAGCAGCCAACTCATTTACAGGGGGACCAGGAGCGGCTACACCTTC

V gene: TRBV5-1
D gene: NA
J gene: TRBJ2-5
clone size: NA
CDR3 protein: CASSSRGETQYF
CDR3 DNA: TGCGCCAGCAGTTCTAGGGGAGAGACCCAGTACTTC

V gene: TRBV4-2
D gene: TRBD1
J gene: TRBJ2-1
clone size: few
CDR3 protein: CASSQEPGGGNEQFF
CDR3 DNA: TGTGCCAGCAGCCAAGAGCCAGGGGGTGGCAATGAGCAGTTCTTC

V gene: TRBV20-1
D gene: NA
J gene: TRBJ2-1
clone size: few
CDR3 protein: CSAPRSGSYYEQFF
CDR3 DNA: TGCAGTGCCCCCAGGAGCGGCAGCTATTATGAGCAGTTCTTC

V gene: TRBV20-1
D gene: NA
J gene: TRBJ2-5
clone size: NA
CDR3 protein: CSATPRDIGVETQYF
CDR3 DNA: TGCAGTGCTACGCCCCGGGACATCGGTGTGGAGACCCAGTACTTC

V gene: TRBV20-1
D gene: NA
J gene: TRBJ1-2
clone size: many
CDR3 protein: CSSSDRLRPQSGYTF
CDR3 DNA: TGCAGTTCATCAGACCGACTACGACCGCAATCTGGCTACACCTTC

V gene: TRBV18
D gene: TRBD2
J gene: TRBJ2-7
clone size: few
CDR3 protein: CASSPPSGRSYEQYF
CDR3 DNA: TGTGCCAGCTCACCTCCCAGCGGGAGAAGCTACGAGCAGTACTTC

V gene: TRBV11-2
D gene: TRBD2
J gene: TRBJ2-1
clone size: few
CDR3 protein: CASSLRRGGLDEQFF
CDR3 DNA: TGTGCCAGCAGCTTAAGGCGCGGGGGTCTCGATGAGCAGTTCTTC

V gene: TRBV6-6
D gene: NA
J gene: TRBJ2-5
clone size: many
CDR3 protein: CASSQGGKETQYF
CDR3 DNA: TGTGCCAGCAGTCAGGGGGGCAAAGAGACCCAGTACTTC

V gene: TRBV11-2
D gene: TRBD1
J gene: TRBJ1-2
clone size: few
CDR3 protein: CASSGTGGADYGYTF
CDR3 DNA: TGTGCCAGCAGCGGTACAGGGGGCGCCGACTATGGCTACACCTTC

V gene: TRBV29-1
D gene: NA
J gene: TRBJ2-7
clone size: NA
CDR3 protein: CSVTRADYEQYF
CDR3 DNA: TGCAGCGTCACCAGGGCAGACTACGAGCAGTACTTC

V gene: TRBV12-3/TRBV12-4
D gene: NA
J gene: TRBJ1-5
clone size: few
CDR3 protein: CASTRTVRNQPQHF
CDR3 DNA: TGTGCCAGCACCCGGACAGTGCGGAATCAGCCCCAGCATTTT

V gene: TRBV20-1
D gene: TRBD1
J gene: TRBJ1-4
clone size: many
CDR3 protein: CSAADRGLSEKLFF
CDR3 DNA: TGCAGTGCGGCTGACAGGGGGCTATCGGAAAAACTGTTTTTT

V gene: TRBV4-1
D gene: TRBD2
J gene: TRBJ2-1
clone size: NA
CDR3 protein: CASSPVLLARSYNEQFF
CDR3 DNA: TGCGCCAGCAGCCCTGTACTACTAGCGCGCTCCTACAATGAGCAGTTCTTC

V gene: TRBV5-6
D gene: TRBD1
J gene: TRBJ1-2
clone size: few
CDR3 protein: CASSGTGGNYGYTF
CDR3 DNA: TGTGCCAGCAGCGGGACAGGGGGCAACTATGGCTACACCTTC

V gene: TRBV5-1
D gene: TRBD1
J gene: TRBJ1-2
clone size: few
CDR3 protein: CASSLGGQLNYGYTF
CDR3 DNA: TGCGCCAGCAGCTTGGGGGGACAGTTAAACTATGGCTACACCTTC

V gene: TRBV28
D gene: NA
J gene: TRBJ2-7
clone size: few
CDR3 protein: CASSLFPQGHEQYF
CDR3 DNA: TGTGCCAGCAGTTTATTCCCTCAAGGACACGAGCAGTACTTC

V gene: TRBV5-1
D gene: TRBD1
J gene: TRBJ2-7
clone size: many
CDR3 protein: CASSPLGQGFSYEQYF
CDR3 DNA: TGCGCCAGCAGCCCCCTCGGACAGGGGTTCTCCTACGAGCAGTACTTC

V gene: TRBV12-3/TRBV12-4
D gene: NA
J gene: TRBJ1-5
clone size: many
CDR3 protein: CASSLNDNQPQHF
CDR3 DNA: TGTGCCAGCAGTTTAAATGACAATCAGCCCCAGCATTTT

V gene: TRBV20-1
D gene: NA
J gene: TRBJ2-2
clone size: NA
CDR3 protein: CSARDPGGTGELFF
CDR3 DNA: TGCAGTGCTAGAGATCCCGGGGGCACCGGGGAGCTGTTTTTT

V gene: TRBV29-1
D gene: NA
J gene: TRBJ2-2
clone size: many
CDR3 protein: CSVGQNTGELFF
CDR3 DNA: TGCAGCGTTGGACAGAACACCGGGGAGCTGTTTTTT

V gene: TRBV2
D gene: NA
J gene: TRBJ1-5
clone size: NA
CDR3 protein: CAGKLGLGQPQHF
CDR3 DNA: TGTGCCGGTAAACTGGGTTTAGGTCAGCCCCAGCATTTT

V gene: TRBV9
D gene: TRBD1
J gene: TRBJ1-3
clone size: few
CDR3 protein: CASSVGDRVGWKSNTIYF
CDR3 DNA: TGTGCCAGCAGCGTAGGGGACAGGGTAGGGTGGAAGTCGAACACCATATATTTT

V gene: TRBV13
D gene: NA
J gene: TRBJ2-1
clone size: NA
CDR3 protein: CASSLGSDDQQFF
CDR3 DNA: TGTGCCAGCAGCTTAGGATCCGACGACCAGCAGTTCTTC

V gene: TRBV6-1
D gene: NA
J gene: TRBJ1-5
clone size: NA
CDR3 protein: CASSEEGGGGSQPQHF
CDR3 DNA: TGTGCCAGCAGTGAAGAAGGAGGGGGTGGGAGTCAGCCCCAGCATTTT

V gene: TRBV2
D gene: NA
J gene: TRBJ2-1
clone size: NA
CDR3 protein: CASSARGGGDDEQFF
CDR3 DNA: TGTGCCAGCAGTGCCAGAGGGGGAGGTGACGATGAGCAGTTCTTC

V gene: TRBV20-1
D gene: NA
J gene: TRBJ2-3
clone size: NA
CDR3 protein: CSAPITDTQYF
CDR3 DNA: TGCAGTGCCCCGATTACAGATACGCAGTATTTT

V gene: TRBV20-1
D gene: NA
J gene: TRBJ2-2
clone size: NA
CDR3 protein: CSASSGVANTGELFF
CDR3 DNA: TGCAGTGCTAGTAGCGGTGTGGCGAACACCGGGGAGCTGTTTTTT

V gene: TRBV15
D gene: TRBD2
J gene: TRBJ2-2
clone size: NA
CDR3 protein: CATSRTTSGGTGELFF
CDR3 DNA: TGTGCCACCAGCAGAACAACTAGCGGGGGGACCGGGGAGCTGTTTTTT

V gene: TRBV6-2/TRBV6-3
D gene: NA
J gene: TRBJ2-4
clone size: NA
CDR3 protein: CASTPGTAKNIQYF
CDR3 DNA: TGTGCCAGCACGCCCGGGACGGCCAAAAACATTCAGTACTTC

V gene: TRBV2
D gene: NA
J gene: TRBJ1-5
clone size: few
CDR3 protein: CASSETPGGRCF
CDR3 DNA: TGTGCCAGCAGTGAAACTCCAGGCGGTAGATGTTTT

V gene: TRBV10-3
D gene: NA
J gene: TRBJ1-5
clone size: NA
CDR3 protein: CAITGESNQPQHF
CDR3 DNA: TGTGCCATCACAGGGGAGAGCAATCAGCCCCAGCATTTT

V gene: TRBV5-1
D gene: TRBD1
J gene: TRBJ1-4
clone size: NA
CDR3 protein: CASSYTGTGHNEKLFF
CDR3 DNA: TGCGCCAGCAGCTACACCGGGACAGGGCATAATGAAAAACTGTTTTTT

V gene: TRBV2
D gene: NA
J gene: TRBJ2-1
clone size: NA
CDR3 protein: CASRGTTKLYNEQFF
CDR3 DNA: TGTGCCAGCAGGGGGACCACAAAGTTATACAATGAGCAGTTCTTC

V gene: TRBV20-1
D gene: NA
J gene: TRBJ2-7
clone size: NA
CDR3 protein: CSARGTRSSYEQYF
CDR3 DNA: TGCAGTGCTAGGGGGACTCGATCCTCCTACGAGCAGTACTTC

V gene: TRBV7-2
D gene: NA
J gene: TRBJ2-4
clone size: NA
CDR3 protein: CASSLAGRAKNIQYF
CDR3 DNA: TGTGCCAGCAGCTTAGCCGGCAGAGCCAAAAACATTCAGTACTTC

V gene: TRBV6-1
D gene: TRBD1
J gene: TRBJ2-7
clone size: NA
CDR3 protein: CASSGDRSSYEQYF
CDR3 DNA: TGTGCCAGCAGTGGGGACAGGAGCTCCTACGAGCAGTACTTC

V gene: TRBV27
D gene: NA
J gene: TRBJ2-1
clone size: NA
CDR3 protein: CASSLSPGGGHNEQFF
CDR3 DNA: TGTGCCAGCAGTTTATCGCCCGGAGGGGGCCACAATGAGCAGTTCTTC

V gene: TRBV6-1
D gene: NA
J gene: TRBJ2-2
clone size: few
CDR3 protein: CASSEVVGTGELFF
CDR3 DNA: TGTGCCAGCAGTGAAGTCGTAGGCACCGGGGAGCTGTTTTTT

V gene: TRBV5-1
D gene: NA
J gene: TRBJ2-6
clone size: NA
CDR3 protein: CASSLGTGKSSGANVLTF
CDR3 DNA: TGCGCCAGCAGCTTGGGCACAGGGAAGAGCTCTGGGGCCAACGTCCTGACTTTC

V gene: TRBV13
D gene: NA
J gene: TRBJ1-1
clone size: few
CDR3 protein: CASSLLQGLMISEAFF
CDR3 DNA: TGTGCCAGCAGCTTACTCCAGGGGCTTATGATTTCTGAAGCTTTCTTT

V gene: TRBV2
D gene: NA
J gene: TRBJ2-1
clone size: NA
CDR3 protein: CASPPGTNNEQFF
CDR3 DNA: TGTGCCAGCCCCCCCGGAACTAACAATGAGCAGTTCTTC

V gene: TRBV29-1
D gene: NA
J gene: TRBJ2-5
clone size: many
CDR3 protein: CSVVTTQETQYF
CDR3 DNA: TGCAGCGTTGTAACAACCCAAGAGACCCAGTACTTC

V gene: TRBV5-4
D gene: TRBD2
J gene: TRBJ2-3
clone size: few
CDR3 protein: CASTMGTSGSRSADTQYF
CDR3 DNA: TGTGCCAGCACTATGGGGACTAGCGGGAGTAGGTCAGCAGATACGCAGTATTTT